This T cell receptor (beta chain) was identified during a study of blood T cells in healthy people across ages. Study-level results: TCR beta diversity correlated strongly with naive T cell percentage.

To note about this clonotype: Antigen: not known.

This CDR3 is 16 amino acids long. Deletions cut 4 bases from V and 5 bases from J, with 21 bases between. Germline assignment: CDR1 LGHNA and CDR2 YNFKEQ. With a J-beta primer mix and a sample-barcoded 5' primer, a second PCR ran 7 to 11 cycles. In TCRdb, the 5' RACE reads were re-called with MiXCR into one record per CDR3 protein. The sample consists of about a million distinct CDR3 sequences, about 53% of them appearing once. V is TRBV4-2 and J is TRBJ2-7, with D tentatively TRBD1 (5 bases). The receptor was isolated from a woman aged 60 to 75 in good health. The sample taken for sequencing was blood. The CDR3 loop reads CASSPTEIRAIHEQYF. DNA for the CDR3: TGTGCCAGCAGCCCGACGGAAATCAGGGCAATCCACGAGCAGTACTTC.